Below are 31 T cell receptor beta chains sequenced from a single sample in a study of blood T cell repertoires in COVID-19. Repertoires were generated with immunoSEQ multiplex PCR, while TCRdb's copy carries only in-frame clones and drops some. The data contain roughly 360,000 clones, roughly four fifths of them singletons. The sample consisted of PBMCs or T cells enriched from blood (not recorded which). The receptors stem from a woman in her fifties or sixties who had recovered from COVID-19.

V gene TRBV30 combines with J gene TRBJ2-5, with D possibly TRBD1 on 5 matching bases. There are 13 residues in the CDR3. CDR1 and CDR2 (germline): GTSNPN, SVGIG (reference sequence). Trimming pared 5 bases from V and 3 bases from J, leaving 13 bases between. CDR3 nucleotides: TGTGCCTGGGCAGGGTGGTCCAAAGAGACCCAGTACTTC. Its protein product is CAWAGWSKETQYF.

The chain combines TRBV3-1 (or the pseudogene TRBV3-2) with TRBJ2-5; 11 nucleotides line up with TRBD2. Germline V gene lookup returns CDR1 LGHDT and CDR2 YNNKEL (reference sequence). V shed 4 bases and J 5 bases; nucleotides not matched to a gene: 6. This CDR3 spans 15 amino acids. CDR3 residues: CASSPSGGIGETQYF. Written as DNA, the CDR3 is TGTGCCAGCAGCCCTAGCGGGGGGATTGGGGAGACCCAGTACTTC.

This chain uses TRBV7-3 with TRBJ1-1; D is uncertain. The CDR3 contains 15 residues. The germline V and J ends were trimmed by 2 bases and 5 bases, with 15 bases remaining between them. The germline gives CDR1 SGHTA, CDR2 FQGTGA. The CDR3 coding sequence is TGTGCCAGCAGCTTAGGGTCGGGAGTAGGAACTGAAGCTTTCTTT. This translates into CASSLGSGVGTEAFF.

The table lists this clone with a few counts. J is TRBJ1-6 and V is TRBV5-5, with TRBD1 as a possible D gene (6 bases). CDR3 length equals 15 residues. Germline V gene lookup returns CDR1 SGHKS and CDR2 YYEKEE (reference sequence). The V gene lost 4 bases and the J gene lost 5 bases, with 13 bases spanning the gap. CDR3 residues: CASSLRGEDNSPLHF. The CDR3 nucleotides are TGTGCCAGCAGCCTCAGGGGTGAAGATAATTCACCCCTCCACTTT.

The rearrangement links TRBV5-1 to TRBJ2-3; D might be TRBD1 (6 bases). From germline, CDR1 is SGHRS and CDR2 YFSETQ. This CDR3 region has 14 residues. The CDR3 loop reads CASANQGTTDTQYF. CDR3 nucleotides: TGCGCGAGCGCTAACCAGGGGACCACAGATACGCAGTATTTT.

This clone was seen only once. This chain uses TRBV5-5 with TRBJ2-7; weak D call: TRBD1 (6 bases). The length of the CDR3 is 15 residues. V lost 3 bases to trimming and J lost 5 bases, with 18 bases between them. Germline lookup yields CDR1 SGHKS and CDR2 YYEKEE (reference sequence). The CDR3 bases are TGTGCCAGCAGCTCGTCCGGGACATTAACCCACGAGCAGTACTTC. Its translation: CASSSSGTLTHEQYF.

This clone was counted between two and nine times. The genes are TRBV5-4 and TRBJ2-7, with 11 bases identical to TRBD2. With V trimmed by 3 bases and J by 11 bases, 7 bases remained unmatched. Germline V gives CDR1 SGHNT, CDR2 YYREEE (reference sequence). CDR3 length: 13 residues. CDR3 protein: CASSSNSGGEEYF. Here the CDR3 DNA reads TGTGCCAGCAGCTCGAATAGCGGGGGGGAGGAGTACTTC.

V is TRBV2 and J is TRBJ2-7; 11 bases are a match to TRBD1. Germline loops: CDR1 SNHLY, CDR2 FYNNEI. V shed 4 bases, J shed 7 bases, and the junction held 9 bases outside the gene matches. There are 15 residues in the CDR3. CDR3 bases: TGTGCCAGCAGTGGACTGGGACAGGGGGTAGGTGAGCAGTACTTC. Its translation is CASSGLGQGVGEQYF.

The chain employs TRBV18 and TRBJ2-7; 9 positions agree with TRBD1. CDR1 KGHSH and CDR2 LQKENI come from the germline V gene. The CDR3 runs 13 residues. The V and J ends lost 6 bases and 3 bases, in that order; junction bases with no gene match: 3. The CDR3, as DNA: TGTGCCAGCTCGCAGACAGGGGGCTACGAGCAGTACTTC. Translating it yields CASSQTGGYEQYF.

This clone was detected once. V is TRBV5-4 and J is TRBJ1-4, with 7 bases fitting TRBD1. This CDR3 has 15 amino acids. Losses at the gene ends were 5 bases for V and 5 bases for J; bases not matched to a gene: 9. Germline V lookup: CDR1 SGHNT, CDR2 YYREEE (reference sequence). CDR3 in DNA: TGTGCCAGCAGTTACGACAGGGTTGGGAATGAAAAACTGTTTTTT. Translated, it gives CASSYDRVGNEKLFF.

The DNA of the CDR3 is TGTGCCAGCAGCTTAGCATGGGGAAGGGGGCCTGAAGCTTTCTTT. This codes for CASSLAWGRGPEAFF. The V call is TRBV11-3, the J call TRBJ1-1; TRBD1 matches 7 bases. The CDR3 runs 15 residues. Germline V lookup: CDR1 SGHNT, CDR2 YENEEA. Trimming removed 1 base from V and 6 bases from J; junction bases left unmatched: 8. Based on the CDR3 plus reference TRBV11-3 and TRBJ1-1, the full variable domain is EAGVVQSPRYKIIEKKQPVAFWCNPISGHNTLYWYLQNLGQGPELLIRYENEEAVDDSQLPKDRFSAERLKGVDSTLKIQPAELGDSAVYLCASSLAWGRGPEAFFGQGTRLTVV.

The chain links TRBV7-9 to TRBJ2-5; 7 nucleotides line up with TRBD2. The CDR3 runs 14 residues. CDR1 and CDR2 (germline): SEHNR, FQNEAQ (reference sequence). V gave up 7 bases and J gave up 2 bases; unmatched junction bases: 7. The CDR3 here is CASTLADLQETQYF. CDR3 in DNA: TGTGCCAGCACCCTAGCGGATTTACAAGAGACCCAGTACTTC. The full variable domain, with the rest looked up from reference TRBV7-9 and TRBJ2-5, is DTGVSQNPRHKITKRGQNVTFRCDPISEHNRLYWYRQTLGQGPEFLTYFQNEAQLEKSRLLSDRFSAERPKGSFSTLEIQRTEQGDSAMYLCASTLADLQETQYFGPGTRLLVL.

This clone was counted a few times. The chain is built from TRBV5-1 and TRBJ2-6; no definite D call. The CDR3 sequence is 16 residues long. CDR1 and CDR2 from the germline V gene are SGHRS and YFSETQ. V lost 0 bases to trimming and J lost 0 bases, with 7 bases between them. The CDR3 sequence is CASSLAQTSGANVLTF. The DNA for the CDR3 is TGCGCCAGCAGCTTGGCACAGACCTCTGGGGCCAACGTCCTGACTTTC.

The genes are TRBV19 and TRBJ1-2; D uncertain. The germline CDR1 and CDR2 sequences are LNHDA and SQIVND (reference sequence). The CDR3 spans 13 residues. Trimming left V 3 bases short and J 4 bases short, with 9 bases between. In DNA form, the CDR3 reads TGTGCCAGTAGTATTACAGACGTCTATGGCTACACCTTC. This translates into CASSITDVYGYTF.

The rearrangement uses TRBV7-2 and TRBJ2-1; TRBD2 agrees at 7 bases. V was pared by 5 bases and J by 7 bases, with 8 bases of the junction left unmatched. The germline gives CDR1 SGHTA, CDR2 FQGNSA. This CDR3 is built from 14 residues. In nucleotides, the CDR3 is TGTGCCAGCAGCGCCATACGACTAGCTAATGAGCAGTTCTTC. This codes for CASSAIRLANEQFF. The whole variable domain, filled in from reference TRBV7-2 and TRBJ2-1, reads GAGVSQSPSNKVTEKGKDVELRCDPISGHTALYWYRQSLGQGLEFLIYFQGNSAPDKSGLPSDRFSAERTGGSVSTLTIQRTQQEDSAVYLCASSAIRLANEQFFGPGTRLTVL.

The chain carries TRBV4-1 and TRBJ1-4; no clear D. Germline CDR1 and CDR2: MGHRA and YSYEKL. The CDR3 is 15 amino acids. V gave up 4 bases and J gave up 6 bases, with 15 bases separating them. The CDR3 spells CASSRAGNRDEKLFF. In nucleotides, the CDR3 is TGCGCCAGCAGCCGGGCCGGGAATCGGGATGAAAAACTGTTTTTT.

The rearrangement uses TRBV11-2 and TRBJ2-1; TRBD2 might be the D (5 bases). The CDR3 has 16 amino acids. Trimming pared 1 base from V and 0 bases from J, leaving 10 bases between. Germline CDR1 and CDR2: SGHAT and FQNNGV. The CDR3 sequence is CASSLALGSSYNEQFF. The CDR3 region has the DNA TGTGCCAGCAGCTTAGCACTTGGGAGCTCCTACAATGAGCAGTTCTTC.

The rearrangement links TRBV9 to TRBJ1-6; D is unresolved. Germline CDR1 and CDR2: SGDLS and YYNGEE. The CDR3 spans 15 residues. Trimming shortened V by 4 bases and J by 5 bases, and 13 bases separated the two germline ends. The CDR3 DNA is TGTGCCAGCAGCCCACAGACAACAAATAATTCACCCCTCCACTTT. Translating it yields CASSPQTTNNSPLHF. Using reference TRBV9 and TRBJ1-6 for the parts outside the CDR3, the full variable domain is DSGVTQTPKHLITATGQRVTLRCSPRSGDLSVYWYQQSLDQGLQFLIQYYNGEERAKGNILERFSAQQFPDLHSELNLSSLELGDSALYFCASSPQTTNNSPLHFGNGTRLTVT.

The chain couples TRBV5-5 to TRBJ1-1, with TRBD1 identical over 8 bases. Germline CDR1 and CDR2: SGHKS and YYEKEE (reference sequence). The ends lost 3 bases at V and 5 bases at J; junction bases unmatched: 6. The CDR3 covers 14 residues. CDR3 DNA sequence: TGTGCCAGCAGCTCAGCGGGACAGGCAACTGAAGCTTTCTTT. Translated: CASSSAGQATEAFF. The full variable domain, completed using reference TRBV5-5 and TRBJ1-1, is DAGVTQSPTHLIKTRGQQVTLRCSPISGHKSVSWYQQVLGQGPQFIFQYYEKEERGRGNFPDRFSARQFPNYSSELNVNALLLGDSALYLCASSSAGQATEAFFGQGTRLTVV.

The chain recombines TRBV27 with TRBJ2-1; TRBD2 agrees at 7 bases. V shed 6 bases, J shed 7 bases, and the junction held 3 bases outside the gene matches. Germline loops: CDR1 MNHEY, CDR2 SMNVEV (reference sequence). The CDR3 consists of 12 residues. The CDR3 bases are TGTGCCAGCAGCTTTAGCGGGAATGAGCAGTTCTTC. It encodes CASSFSGNEQFF.

The V gene is TRBV19, the J gene TRBJ2-1; 7 bases are shared with TRBD2. Germline lookup yields CDR1 LNHDA and CDR2 SQIVND (reference sequence). This CDR3 is 15 amino acids long. With V trimmed by 9 bases and J by 4 bases, 12 bases remained unmatched. CDR3 protein: CASRRTGGGYNEQFF. For the CDR3, the DNA is TGTGCCAGCCGCCGTACTGGCGGGGGTTACAATGAGCAGTTCTTC.

The chain links TRBV11-3 to TRBJ2-5, with D perhaps matching TRBD1 (6 bases). The CDR3 totals 15 residues. CDR1 SGHNT and CDR2 YENEEA come from the germline V gene. Deletions cut 5 bases from V and 5 bases from J, with 18 bases between. The CDR3 is CASSGWWAGDETQYF. The CDR3 nucleotides read TGTGCCAGCAGCGGATGGTGGGCAGGGGATGAGACCCAGTACTTC.

The table lists this clone with a count of one. The chain joins TRBV5-4 to TRBJ1-1; D is unclear. The germline V and J ends were trimmed by 10 bases and 10 bases, with 8 bases remaining between them. The CDR3 length is 8 residues. Germline CDR1 reads SGHNT; CDR2 reads YYREEE (reference sequence). For the CDR3, the DNA is TGTGCCGGGCAAGCAGCTTTCTTT. This encodes CAGQAAFF.

The chain employs TRBV11-1 and TRBJ1-2; D unresolved. V shed 0 bases and J shed 5 bases, with 7 bases lying between them. This CDR3 has 13 residues. The V gene's germline CDR1 is SGHAT and CDR2 FQDESV (reference sequence). The CDR3 DNA follows: TGTGCCAGCAGCTTAGCGGAGCAATATGGCTACACCTTC. Its protein is CASSLAEQYGYTF. Filled out from reference TRBV11-1 and TRBJ1-2, the complete variable domain reads EAEVAQSPRYKITEKSQAVAFWCDPISGHATLYWYRQILGQGPELLVQFQDESVVDDSQLPKDRFSAERLKGVDSTLKIQPAELGDSAMYLCASSLAEQYGYTFGSGTRLTVV.

The rearrangement uses TRBV27 and TRBJ1-2, with 7 nucleotides matching TRBD1. Trimming removed 6 bases from V and 0 bases from J; junction bases left unmatched: 7. From germline, CDR1 is MNHEY and CDR2 SMNVEV (reference sequence). The CDR3 contains 15 residues. The CDR3 sequence: CASSIGQASNYGYTF. In DNA, the CDR3 is TGTGCCAGCAGCATTGGACAGGCTTCTAACTATGGCTACACCTTC.

J is TRBJ2-7 and V is TRBV30; 7 positions agree with TRBD2. V shed 4 bases and J 3 bases; nucleotides not matched to a gene: 6. Germline CDR1 is GTSNPN and CDR2 is SVGIG (reference sequence). This CDR3 has 13 amino acids. CDR3 DNA: TGTGCCTGGACCCAACGGGGGGTCTACGAGCAGTACTTC. It is translated as CAWTQRGVYEQYF.

V usage is TRBV18 and J usage is TRBJ2-6; the D gene is possibly TRBD1 (6 bases). The V end was cut by 1 base, the J end by 2 bases, with 9 bases between. Germline CDR1 and CDR2: KGHSH and LQKENI. The CDR3 covers 16 residues. The chain's CDR3 is CASSPRGQAGANVLTF. As DNA, the CDR3 is TGTGCCAGCTCACCACGGGGGCAGGCTGGGGCCAACGTCCTGACTTTC.

The V gene is TRBV7-3, the J gene TRBJ1-6, with D perhaps TRBD1 (5 bases). CDR3 size: 17 residues. Germline V gene lookup returns CDR1 SGHTA and CDR2 FQGTGA. Trimming took off 3 bases at V and 5 bases at J, with 17 bases between the two ends. CDR3 amino acids: CASSFGFGGEDNSPLHF. DNA for the CDR3: TGTGCCAGCAGCTTCGGTTTCGGGGGTGAAGATAATTCACCCCTCCACTTT.

The V gene is TRBV27, the J gene TRBJ1-4; 8 bases agree with TRBD1. Germline V gives CDR1 MNHEY, CDR2 SMNVEV (reference sequence). The CDR3 totals 13 residues. Unmatched junction bases numbered 2, after V lost 5 bases and J lost 6 bases. The CDR3, as DNA: TGTGCCAGCAGTGGACAGGGTCATGAAAAACTGTTTTTT. Its protein product is CASSGQGHEKLFF.

CDR3 sequence reads: CASSLGGGFYEQYF. CDR3 sequence (DNA): TGTGCCAGCAGCCTGGGGGGGGGCTTCTACGAGCAGTACTTC. V is TRBV6-2 or TRBV6-3 and J is TRBJ2-7, with D perhaps TRBD2 (7 bases). Trimming left V 6 bases short and J 3 bases short, with 15 bases between. Germline CDR1 MNHEY, CDR2 SVGEGT. The CDR3 runs to 14 residues.

This chain uses TRBV27 with TRBJ1-1, with 8 bases identical to TRBD1. The V gene end was trimmed by 10 bases and the J gene end by 2 bases; junction bases not matched to a gene: 9. Germline CDR1 reads MNHEY; CDR2 reads SMNVEV (reference sequence). The CDR3 consists of 14 residues. Here the CDR3 DNA reads TGTGCCACCAAGTATGGGACAGGTAACACTGAAGCTTTCTTT. This encodes CATKYGTGNTEAFF.